Detailed here is one T cell receptor (beta chain). This entry comes from a study of blood T cells in healthy people across ages. The length of the CDR3 is 14 residues. V was clipped by 2 bases and J by 4 bases, with 9 bases between them. Germline V gene lookup returns CDR1 MNHEY and CDR2 SVGEGT. A J-beta primer mix and a sample-barcoded 5' primer were used in a second PCR of roughly 7 to 12 cycles. TCRdb reprocessed the 5' RACE reads via MiXCR and lists one record per CDR3 protein. The repertoire holds hundreds of thousands of distinct CDR3 sequences, with roughly three fifths as singletons. This sequence was found in a man in his forties in good health. The chain has TRBV6-2 or TRBV6-3 and TRBJ1-5, with unresolved D. Sequencing was performed on blood. The CDR3 DNA follows: TGTGCCAGCAGTTACCAAACCAGGAATCAGCCCCAGCATTTT. Encoded protein: CASSYQTRNQPQHF.